The table lists the clone carrying this TCR beta chain with many counts. The target antigen is unknown. The DNA ends 3 residues before the CDR3 does, and the rest of the CDR3 is filled in from the germline J gene. This CDR3 has 14 residues. Trimming cost V 8 bases and J 4 bases; bases outside gene matches: 10. Germline loops: CDR1 SNHLY, CDR2 FYNNEI. The data stem from a study of T cell clonality in common variable immunodeficiency. Whole-study results and caveats: In common variable immunodeficiency, TCR beta chains reportedly carried fewer deletions and N-nucleotide insertions.

Measured with immunoSEQ multiplex PCR; TCRdb has only the in-frame clones, and not every one. Observed in the sample are roughly 32,000 clones, none of them singletons. Donors gave roughly 5 to 9 ml heparinized peripheral whole blood. The rearrangement uses TRBV2 and TRBJ1-2; 7 bases are a match to TRBD1. Sequenced sample: peripheral blood mononuclear cells. This clonotype was obtained from a person aged 18-70 years in good health. The CDR3 protein is CASLETGSSYGYTF. Partial CDR3 DNA: TGTGCCAGCCTGGAGACAGGGAGCTCCTATGGC.